This is a list of T cell receptor beta chains from one sample in a study of blood T cell repertoires in COVID-19. TCRdb's copy holds only in-frame clones and misses some; the assay was immunoSEQ multiplex PCR. The sample yields roughly 140,000 clones, around 89% seen once. Sequenced input: PBMCs or T cells enriched from blood (not recorded which). These receptors were taken from a woman aged 25 to 39 with acute COVID-19. CDR3s include the opening cysteine and the closing phenylalanine or tryptophan. A D gene is named only where the DNA matches it firmly. A row's size may be missing; if present it is once, few, many or a size class.

V gene	J gene	D gene	clone size	CDR3 protein	CDR3 DNA
TRBV7-7	TRBJ2-3	NA	many	CASSFGLGSTDTQYF	TGTGCTAGCAGCTTCGGACTGGGGAGCACAGATACGCAGTATTTT
TRBV30	TRBJ2-1	NA	NA	CAWCQGNEQFF	TGTGCCTGGTGTCAGGGGAATGAGCAGTTCTTC
TRBV7-3	TRBJ2-4	TRBD1	NA	CASSLDPGQGLAKNIQYF	TGTGCCAGCAGCTTAGATCCCGGACAGGGCCTAGCCAAAAACATTCAGTACTTC
TRBV28	TRBJ1-2	TRBD1	few	CASSPPGTVNYGYTF	TGTGCCAGCAGTCCCCCCGGGACAGTCAACTATGGCTACACCTTC
TRBV27	TRBJ2-2	TRBD2	NA	CASSLRLAGLHTGELFF	TGTGCCAGCAGTTTAAGACTAGCGGGCCTTCACACCGGGGAGCTGTTTTTT
TRBV5-1	TRBJ2-7	TRBD1	once	CASSLGTGEDYEQYF	TGCGCCAGCAGCTTGGGGACAGGGGAGGACTACGAGCAGTACTTC
TRBV30	TRBJ1-2	TRBD1	once	CALAPDRAYGYTF	TGTGCCTTAGCCCCGGACAGGGCCTATGGCTACACCTTC
TRBV3-1/TRBV3-2	TRBJ2-7	TRBD2	few	CASSPRPSGRVYEQYF	TGTGCCAGCAGCCCCCGACCTAGCGGGAGAGTCTACGAGCAGTACTTC
TRBV7-3	TRBJ1-1	NA	NA	CASSPYQGSEAFF	TGTGCCAGCAGCCCCTACCAGGGCTCTGAAGCTTTCTTT
TRBV13	TRBJ1-1	NA	NA	CASSLTGMNTEAFF	TGTGCCAGCAGCTTAACGGGGATGAACACTGAAGCTTTCTTT
TRBV7-2	TRBJ1-2	NA	NA	CASSLSRGANYGYTF	TGTGCCAGCAGCCTCAGCCGGGGGGCTAACTATGGCTACACCTTC
TRBV18	TRBJ2-3	NA	NA	CASSPTEGGPTDTQYF	TGTGCCAGCTCACCGACGGAAGGAGGGCCCACAGATACGCAGTATTTT
TRBV7-2	TRBJ2-5	TRBD2	NA	CASSLVRAGPQYF	TGTGCCAGCAGCTTAGTGCGAGCGGGGCCCCAGTACTTC
TRBV6-1	TRBJ2-7	TRBD2	once	CASSGGGASGSTYEQYF	TGTGCCAGCAGTGGGGGGGGAGCTAGCGGGTCCACCTACGAGCAGTACTTC
TRBV28	TRBJ1-2	NA	once	CASTLGGVGYGYTF	TGTGCCAGCACCCTAGGGGGGGTGGGCTATGGCTACACCTTC
TRBV3-1/TRBV3-2	TRBJ2-7	NA	NA	CASSQTGVTYEQYF	TGTGCCAGCAGCCAAACCGGGGTGACCTACGAGCAGTACTTC
TRBV19	TRBJ2-3	NA	once	CASSRDTTGDTQYF	TGTGCCAGTAGTCGGGACACGACAGGAGATACGCAGTATTTT
TRBV7-8	TRBJ2-7	NA	NA	CASSLVPGYEQYF	TGTGCCAGCAGCTTAGTGCCAGGCTACGAGCAGTACTTC
TRBV9	TRBJ2-1	TRBD2	NA	CASSVDAGEDNEQFF	TGTGCCAGCAGCGTAGACGCGGGAGAGGACAATGAGCAGTTCTTC
TRBV5-1	TRBJ1-2	TRBD1	NA	CASSWTGDYGYTF	TGCGCCAGCAGCTGGACAGGGGACTATGGCTACACCTTC
TRBV24-1	TRBJ2-1	NA	once	CATSARGGNEQFF	TGTGCCACCAGTGCGAGGGGAGGTAATGAGCAGTTCTTC
TRBV6-5	TRBJ1-5	TRBD1	NA	CASRLQGNQPQHF	TGTGCCAGCAGATTACAGGGGAATCAGCCCCAGCATTTT
TRBV14	TRBJ2-7	NA	NA	CASSQGGAGNYEQYF	TGTGCCAGCAGCCAAGGAGGGGCGGGAAACTACGAGCAGTACTTC
TRBV5-8	TRBJ2-2	NA	NA	CASSLGRFSGELFF	TGTGCCAGCAGCTTGGGGAGATTTAGCGGGGAGCTGTTTTTT
TRBV28	TRBJ2-7	TRBD2	NA	CASSSGTRSTSSYEQYF	TGTGCCAGCAGTTCCGGGACTAGATCAACTAGCTCCTACGAGCAGTACTTC
TRBV2	TRBJ1-5	NA	NA	CATRTENSNQPQHF	TGTGCCACCCGGACAGAAAATAGCAATCAGCCCCAGCATTTT
TRBV5-1	TRBJ1-1	NA	once	CASSLAGIPEAFF	TGCGCCAGCAGCTTGGCCGGGATCCCTGAAGCTTTCTTT
TRBV6-1	TRBJ2-2	NA	NA	CASSEPRDSTWTGELFF	TGTGCCAGCAGTGAACCCCGGGACTCGACGTGGACCGGGGAGCTGTTTTTT
TRBV11-3	TRBJ2-2	NA	once	CASSLTSNTGELFF	TGTGCCAGCAGTTTAACATCGAACACCGGGGAGCTGTTTTTT
TRBV11-2	TRBJ1-4	NA	NA	CASSWGHEKLFF	TGTGCCAGCAGCTGGGGGCATGAAAAACTGTTTTTT
TRBV28	TRBJ1-1	NA	NA	CASSFPTGKKAFF	TGTGCCAGCAGTTTTCCCACAGGGAAGAAAGCTTTCTTT
TRBV19	TRBJ1-1	NA	few	CASSIAPPQGPEAFF	TGTGCCAGTAGTATAGCCCCTCCACAGGGACCTGAAGCTTTCTTT
TRBV5-6	TRBJ1-2	NA	once	CASSPLFRDGYTF	TGTGCCAGCAGCCCGTTATTTCGGGATGGCTACACCTTC
TRBV28	TRBJ2-2	NA	NA	CASRYPRLNTGELFF	TGTGCCAGCAGGTATCCGAGGCTGAACACCGGGGAGCTGTTTTTT
TRBV6-1	TRBJ1-6	TRBD1	few	CASSEVSTGPSLKSPLHF	TGTGCCAGCAGTGAAGTGTCGACAGGGCCATCACTGAAATCACCCCTCCACTTT
TRBV3-1/TRBV3-2	TRBJ2-7	NA	NA	CASSQTQAPYEQYF	TGTGCCAGCAGCCAAACCCAAGCCCCCTACGAGCAGTACTTC
TRBV4-2	TRBJ2-7	TRBD2	NA	CASSPRTSGDEQYF	TGTGCCAGCAGCCCCCGGACTAGCGGGGACGAGCAGTACTTC
TRBV4-2	TRBJ2-7	TRBD1	NA	CASSYSGTGTYEQYF	TGTGCCAGCAGCTACTCCGGGACAGGGACTTACGAGCAGTACTTC
TRBV3-1/TRBV3-2	TRBJ2-1	TRBD2	NA	CASTLGLADNNEQFF	TGTGCCAGCACCTTGGGACTAGCGGATAACAATGAGCAGTTCTTC
TRBV29-1	TRBJ1-4	TRBD1	once	CSVGQGVPFNEKLFF	TGCAGCGTTGGACAGGGGGTGCCCTTTAATGAAAAACTGTTTTTT
TRBV7-2	TRBJ2-7	NA	NA	CASSLIASKYEQYF	TGTGCCAGCAGCTTAATAGCCAGTAAATACGAGCAGTACTTC
TRBV2	TRBJ2-5	TRBD1	NA	CASRGSGGAGETQYF	TGTGCCAGCAGGGGATCAGGGGGCGCGGGGGAGACCCAGTACTTC
TRBV28	TRBJ2-2	TRBD2	NA	CASGTSGSPPYTGELFF	TGTGCCAGCGGGACTAGCGGGAGTCCTCCCTACACCGGGGAGCTGTTTTTT
TRBV10-1	TRBJ2-1	TRBD2	NA	CASSGLAGNPYNEQFF	TGCGCCAGCAGTGGGCTAGCGGGAAATCCCTACAATGAGCAGTTCTTC
TRBV30	TRBJ2-7	NA	NA	CASQPLAGYEQYF	TGTGCCTCCCAACCCCTCGCGGGGTACGAGCAGTACTTC
TRBV28	TRBJ1-2	NA	NA	CAIRGDSNYGYTF	TGTGCCATCAGAGGAGACAGCAACTATGGCTACACCTTC
TRBV10-3	TRBJ1-5	NA	NA	CAISDRVNDQPQHF	TGTGCCATCAGTGACAGGGTGAATGACCAGCCCCAGCATTTT
TRBV10-3	TRBJ1-1	NA	NA	CAISGTENTEAFF	TGTGCCATCAGTGGGACAGAGAACACTGAAGCTTTCTTT
TRBV28	TRBJ2-6	NA	NA	CATSAEVLSGANVLTF	TGTGCCACCTCGGCGGAGGTACTCTCTGGGGCCAACGTCCTGACTTTC
TRBV6-6	TRBJ1-2	TRBD1	NA	CASILGQGNYGYTF	TGTGCCAGCATTCTAGGACAGGGCAACTATGGCTACACCTTC
TRBV28	TRBJ2-2	TRBD2	NA	CASAGVSTGELFF	TGTGCCAGCGCGGGAGTCAGCACCGGGGAGCTGTTTTTT
TRBV28	TRBJ2-7	TRBD1	NA	CASSLGVWGQGTYEQYF	TGTGCCAGCAGTCTGGGGGTCTGGGGACAGGGGACCTACGAGCAGTACTTC
TRBV3-1/TRBV3-2	TRBJ2-1	TRBD2	NA	CASSQTSGDNEQFF	TGTGCCAGCAGCCAGACTAGCGGGGACAATGAGCAGTTCTTC